The clone carrying this T cell receptor beta chain was seen just once. The antigen is undetermined. CDR1 and CDR2 from the germline V gene are MDHEN and SYDVKM. This CDR3 has 15 amino acids. V lost 6 bases to trimming and J lost 8 bases, with 22 bases between them. For the TCR beta CDR3, multiplex PCR with 32 V and 13 J primers performed the amplification. Each CDR3 protein is one row after TCRdb ran MiXCR on the multiplex PCR reads. This table holds roughly 6,000 distinct CDR3 sequences, 20% to 25% found once. TCRs were amplified from about 640 ng gDNA of bulk tumor per sample. In surgery, several biopsies were collected from each primary tumor at widely spaced sites. Curative surgery was undertaken by patients, who had untreated, newly diagnosed non-small cell lung cancer. The donors were patients with newly diagnosed non-small cell lung cancer undergoing curative-intent surgery. The data were taken from a study of immune heterogeneity within non-small cell lung tumors. Study background: In total, the tumors were 4 squamous cell carcinomas, 10 non-squamous carcinomas and 1 not otherwise specified. Overall study findings and caveats: Local T-cell clonality was recorded as moderately but significantly correlated with local tumor mutational burden, with R 0.3 to 0.4. While identical dominant CDR3 beta clonotypes recurred across tumor sites within a patient, high-frequency clones unique to individual sites also appeared.

This TCR was recovered from a man in his 70s with non-small cell lung cancer. The chain links TRBV28 to TRBJ1-1, with a possible D match to TRBD1 (6 bases). The sample comprised lung tumor tissue. DNA of the CDR3: TGTGCCAGCAGCCTGGCGGGGCACACAGGGCTCGAAGCTTTCTTT. Protein: CASSLAGHTGLEAFF. Complete variable domain (other parts from reference TRBV28 and TRBJ1-1): DVKVTQSSRYLVKRTGEKVFLECVQDMDHENMFWYRQDPGLGLRLIYFSYDVKMKEKGDIPEGYSVSREKKERFSLILESASTNQTSMYLCASSLAGHTGLEAFFGQGTRLTVV.